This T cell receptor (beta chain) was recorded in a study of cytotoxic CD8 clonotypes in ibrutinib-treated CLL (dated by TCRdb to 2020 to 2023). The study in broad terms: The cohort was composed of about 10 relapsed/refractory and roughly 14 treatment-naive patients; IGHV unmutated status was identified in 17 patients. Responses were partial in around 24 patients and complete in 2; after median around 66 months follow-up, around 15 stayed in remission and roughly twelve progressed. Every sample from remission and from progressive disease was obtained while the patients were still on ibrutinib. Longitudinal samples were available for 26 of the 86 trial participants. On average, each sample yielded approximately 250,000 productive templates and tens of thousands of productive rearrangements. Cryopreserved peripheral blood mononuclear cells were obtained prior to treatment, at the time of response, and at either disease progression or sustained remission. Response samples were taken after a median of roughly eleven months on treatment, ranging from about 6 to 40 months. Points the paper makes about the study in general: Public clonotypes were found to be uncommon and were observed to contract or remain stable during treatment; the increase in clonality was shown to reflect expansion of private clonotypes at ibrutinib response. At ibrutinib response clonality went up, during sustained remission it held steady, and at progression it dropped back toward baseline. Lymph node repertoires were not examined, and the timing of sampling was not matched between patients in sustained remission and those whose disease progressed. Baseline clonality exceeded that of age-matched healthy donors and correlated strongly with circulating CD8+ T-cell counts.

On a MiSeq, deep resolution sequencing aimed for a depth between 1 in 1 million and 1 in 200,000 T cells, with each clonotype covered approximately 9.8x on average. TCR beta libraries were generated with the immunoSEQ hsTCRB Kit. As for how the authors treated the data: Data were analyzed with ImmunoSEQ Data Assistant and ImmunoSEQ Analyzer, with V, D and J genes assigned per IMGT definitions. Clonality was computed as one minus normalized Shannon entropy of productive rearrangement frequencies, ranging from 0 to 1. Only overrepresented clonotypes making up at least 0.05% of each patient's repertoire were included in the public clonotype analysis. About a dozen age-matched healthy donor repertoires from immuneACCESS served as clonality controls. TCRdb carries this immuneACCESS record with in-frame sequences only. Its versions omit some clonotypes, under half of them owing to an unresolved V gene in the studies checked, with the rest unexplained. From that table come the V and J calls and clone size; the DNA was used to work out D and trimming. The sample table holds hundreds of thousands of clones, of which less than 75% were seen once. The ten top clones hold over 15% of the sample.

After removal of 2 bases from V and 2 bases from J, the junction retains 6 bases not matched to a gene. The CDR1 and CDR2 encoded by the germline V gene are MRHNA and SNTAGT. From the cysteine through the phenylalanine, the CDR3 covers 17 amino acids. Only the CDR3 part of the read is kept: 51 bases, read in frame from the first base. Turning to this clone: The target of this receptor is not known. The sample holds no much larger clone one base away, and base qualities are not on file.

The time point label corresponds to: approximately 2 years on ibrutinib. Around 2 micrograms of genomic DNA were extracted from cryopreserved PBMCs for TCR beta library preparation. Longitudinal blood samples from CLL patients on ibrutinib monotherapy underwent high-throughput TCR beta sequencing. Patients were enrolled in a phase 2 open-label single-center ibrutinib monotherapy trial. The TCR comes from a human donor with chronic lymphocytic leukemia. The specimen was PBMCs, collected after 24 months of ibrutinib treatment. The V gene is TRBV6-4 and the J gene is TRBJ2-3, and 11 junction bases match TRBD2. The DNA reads TGTGCCAGCAGTGACGAGAGACTAGCGGGAAACACAGATACGCAGTATTTT. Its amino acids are CASSDERLAGNTDTQYF.